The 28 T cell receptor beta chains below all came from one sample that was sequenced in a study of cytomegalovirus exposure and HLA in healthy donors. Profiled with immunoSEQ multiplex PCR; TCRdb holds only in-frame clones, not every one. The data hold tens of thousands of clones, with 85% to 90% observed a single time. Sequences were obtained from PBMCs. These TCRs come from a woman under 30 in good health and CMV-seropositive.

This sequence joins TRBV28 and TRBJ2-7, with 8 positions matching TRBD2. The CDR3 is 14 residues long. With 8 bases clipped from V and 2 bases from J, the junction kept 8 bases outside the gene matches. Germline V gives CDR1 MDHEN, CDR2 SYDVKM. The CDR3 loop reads CASSLGGGTYEQYF. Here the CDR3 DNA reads TGTGCCAGCTCCCTAGGCGGGGGGACCTACGAGCAGTACTTC. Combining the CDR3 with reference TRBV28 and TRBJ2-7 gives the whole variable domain DVKVTQSSRYLVKRTGEKVFLECVQDMDHENMFWYRQDPGLGLRLIYFSYDVKMKEKGDIPEGYSVSREKKERFSLILESASTNQTSMYLCASSLGGGTYEQYFGPGTRLTVT.

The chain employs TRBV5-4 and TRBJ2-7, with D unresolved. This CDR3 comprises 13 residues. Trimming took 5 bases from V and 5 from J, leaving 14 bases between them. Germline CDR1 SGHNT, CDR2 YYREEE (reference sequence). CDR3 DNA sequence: TGTGCCAGCAGAAGAGGATTGGTCGACGAGCAGTACTTC. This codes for CASRRGLVDEQYF.

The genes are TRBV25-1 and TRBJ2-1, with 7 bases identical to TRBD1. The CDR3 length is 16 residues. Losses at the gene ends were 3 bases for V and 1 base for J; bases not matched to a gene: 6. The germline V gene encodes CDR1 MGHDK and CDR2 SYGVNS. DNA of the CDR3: TGTGCCAGCAGTGATCGCCCGGGACAGTCCTACAATGAGCAGTTCTTC. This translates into CASSDRPGQSYNEQFF.

CDR3 coding DNA: TGTGCCAGCAGCCCGACCCGGACAGAGGAGAACTATGGCTACACCTTC. It specifies CASSPTRTEENYGYTF. V gene TRBV9 combines with J gene TRBJ1-2, with a tentative D call TRBD1 (6 bases). Germline CDR1 and CDR2: SGDLS and YYNGEE. Trimming took off 4 bases at V and 2 bases at J, with 18 bases between the two ends. The CDR3 contains 16 residues.

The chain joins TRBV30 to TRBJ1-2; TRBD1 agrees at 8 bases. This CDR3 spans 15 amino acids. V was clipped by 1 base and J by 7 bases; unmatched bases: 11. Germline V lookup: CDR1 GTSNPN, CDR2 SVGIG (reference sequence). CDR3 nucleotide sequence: TGTGCCTGGAGTGCCGACAGGGGCTATAGGGTTGGCTACACCTTC. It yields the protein CAWSADRGYRVGYTF.

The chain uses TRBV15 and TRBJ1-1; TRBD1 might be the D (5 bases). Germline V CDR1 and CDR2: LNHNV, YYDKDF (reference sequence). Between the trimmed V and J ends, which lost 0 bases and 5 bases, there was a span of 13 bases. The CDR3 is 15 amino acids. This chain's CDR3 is CATSRDQGGGTEAFF. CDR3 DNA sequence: TGTGCCACCAGCAGAGATCAGGGTGGGGGGACTGAAGCTTTCTTT.

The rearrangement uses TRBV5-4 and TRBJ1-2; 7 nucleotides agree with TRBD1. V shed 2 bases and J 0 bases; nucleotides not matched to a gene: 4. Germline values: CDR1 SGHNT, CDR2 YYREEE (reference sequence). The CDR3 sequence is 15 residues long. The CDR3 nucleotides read TGTGCCAGCAGCTTCATGGGACAGACTAACTATGGCTACACCTTC. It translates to CASSFMGQTNYGYTF.

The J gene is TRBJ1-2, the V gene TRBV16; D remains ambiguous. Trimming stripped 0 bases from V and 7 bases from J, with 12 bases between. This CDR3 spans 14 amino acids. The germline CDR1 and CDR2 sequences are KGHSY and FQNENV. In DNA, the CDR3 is TGTGCCAGCAGCCAATCAAGCGGTTCGGTTGGCTACACCTTC. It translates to CASSQSSGSVGYTF.

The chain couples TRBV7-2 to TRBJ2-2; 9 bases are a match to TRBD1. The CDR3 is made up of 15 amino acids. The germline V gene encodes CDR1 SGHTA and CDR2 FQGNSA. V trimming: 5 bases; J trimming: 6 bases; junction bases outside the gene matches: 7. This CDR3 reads CASSQGDRVAGELFF. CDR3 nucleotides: TGTGCCAGCAGCCAAGGGGACAGGGTGGCCGGGGAGCTGTTTTTT.

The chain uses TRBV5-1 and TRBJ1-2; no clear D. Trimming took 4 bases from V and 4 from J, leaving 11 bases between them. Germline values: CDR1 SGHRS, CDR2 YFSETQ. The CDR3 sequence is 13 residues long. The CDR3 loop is CASSRETIYGYTF. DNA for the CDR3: TGCGCCAGCAGCAGGGAGACTATCTATGGCTACACCTTC.

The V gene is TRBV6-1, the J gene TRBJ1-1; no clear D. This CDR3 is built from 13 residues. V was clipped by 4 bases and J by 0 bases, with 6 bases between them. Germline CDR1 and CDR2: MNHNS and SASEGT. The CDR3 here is CASSVTVNTEAFF. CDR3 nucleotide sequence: TGTGCCAGCAGTGTAACGGTGAACACTGAAGCTTTCTTT.

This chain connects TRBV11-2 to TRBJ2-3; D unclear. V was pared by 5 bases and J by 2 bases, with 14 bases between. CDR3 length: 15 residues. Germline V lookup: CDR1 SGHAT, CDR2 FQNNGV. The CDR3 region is CASSPRGGNTDTQYF. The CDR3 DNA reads TGTGCCAGCAGCCCCCGTGGCGGAAACACAGATACGCAGTATTTT.

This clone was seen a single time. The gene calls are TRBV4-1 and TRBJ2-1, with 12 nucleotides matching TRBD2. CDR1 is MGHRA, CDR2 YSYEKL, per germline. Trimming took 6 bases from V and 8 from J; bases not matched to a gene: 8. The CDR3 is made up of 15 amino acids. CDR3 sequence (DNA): TGCGCCAGCAGTCCCCGACTAGCGGGAGCCTATGAGCAGTTCTTC. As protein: CASSPRLAGAYEQFF.

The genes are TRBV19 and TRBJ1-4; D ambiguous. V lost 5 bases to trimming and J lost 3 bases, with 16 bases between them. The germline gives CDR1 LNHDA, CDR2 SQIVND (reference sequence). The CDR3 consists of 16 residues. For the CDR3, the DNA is TGTGCCAGTAGTTCTCGACGGATTGAGGCTAATGAAAAACTGTTTTTT. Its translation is CASSSRRIEANEKLFF.

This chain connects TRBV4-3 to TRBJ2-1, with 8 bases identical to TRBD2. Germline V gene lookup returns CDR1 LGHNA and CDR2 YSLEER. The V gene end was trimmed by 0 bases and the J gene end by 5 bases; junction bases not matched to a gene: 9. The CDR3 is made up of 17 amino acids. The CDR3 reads CASSQERGAPRDNEQFF. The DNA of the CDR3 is TGCGCCAGCAGCCAAGAGCGGGGGGCCCCTCGAGACAATGAGCAGTTCTTC.

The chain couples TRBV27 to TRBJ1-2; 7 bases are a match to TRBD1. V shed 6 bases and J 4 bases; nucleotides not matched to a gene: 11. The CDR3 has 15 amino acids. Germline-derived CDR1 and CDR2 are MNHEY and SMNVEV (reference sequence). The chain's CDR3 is CASSRTPGQFYGYTF. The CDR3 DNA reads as TGTGCCAGCAGCCGGACCCCGGGACAGTTCTATGGCTACACCTTC.

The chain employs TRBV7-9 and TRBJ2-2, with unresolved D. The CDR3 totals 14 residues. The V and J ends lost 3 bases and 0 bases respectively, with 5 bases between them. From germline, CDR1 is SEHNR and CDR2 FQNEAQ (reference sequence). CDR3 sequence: CASSFQTNTGELFF. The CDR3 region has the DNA TGTGCCAGCAGCTTCCAGACGAACACCGGGGAGCTGTTTTTT.

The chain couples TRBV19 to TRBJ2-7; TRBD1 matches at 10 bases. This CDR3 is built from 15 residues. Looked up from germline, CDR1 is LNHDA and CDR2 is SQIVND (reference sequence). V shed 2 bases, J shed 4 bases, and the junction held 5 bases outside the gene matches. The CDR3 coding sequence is TGTGCCAGTAGTATAACCGGGACAGGGGATTACGAGCAGTACTTC. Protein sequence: CASSITGTGDYEQYF. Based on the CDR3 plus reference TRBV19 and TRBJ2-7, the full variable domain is DGGITQSPKYLFRKEGQNVTLSCEQNLNHDAMYWYRQDPGQGLRLIYYSQIVNDFQKGDIAEGYSVSREKKESFPLTVTSAQKNPTAFYLCASSITGTGDYEQYFGPGTRLTVT.

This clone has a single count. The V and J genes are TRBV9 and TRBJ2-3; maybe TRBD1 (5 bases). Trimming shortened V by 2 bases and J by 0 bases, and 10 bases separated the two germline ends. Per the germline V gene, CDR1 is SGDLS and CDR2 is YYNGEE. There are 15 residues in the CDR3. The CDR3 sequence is CASSVRASSTDTQYF. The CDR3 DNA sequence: TGTGCCAGCAGCGTCAGGGCCTCAAGCACAGATACGCAGTATTTT.

The CDR3 loop is CASSLGGGLRGAGNYGYTF. In DNA, the CDR3 is TGTGCCAGCAGCTTAGGGGGGGGACTTAGAGGTGCGGGTAACTATGGCTACACCTTC. The chain has TRBV7-2 and TRBJ1-2; tentative D call: TRBD1 (5 bases). The CDR3 spans 19 residues. Germline V lookup: CDR1 SGHTA, CDR2 FQGNSA. V lost 1 base and J 1 base, leaving 22 bases between the germline ends.

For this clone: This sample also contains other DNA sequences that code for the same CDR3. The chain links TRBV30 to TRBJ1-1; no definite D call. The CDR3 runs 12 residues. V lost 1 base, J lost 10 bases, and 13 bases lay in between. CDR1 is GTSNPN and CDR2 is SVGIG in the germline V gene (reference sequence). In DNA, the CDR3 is TGTGCCTGGAGTGACAGCCGGGAGGGAGCTTTCTTT. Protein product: CAWSDSREGAFF. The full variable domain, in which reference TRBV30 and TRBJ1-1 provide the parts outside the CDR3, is SQTIHQWPATLVQPVGSPLSLECTVEGTSNPNLYWYRQAAGRGLQLLFYSVGIGQISSEVPQNLSASRPQDRQFILSSKKLLLSDSGFYLCAWSDSREGAFFGQGTRLTVV.

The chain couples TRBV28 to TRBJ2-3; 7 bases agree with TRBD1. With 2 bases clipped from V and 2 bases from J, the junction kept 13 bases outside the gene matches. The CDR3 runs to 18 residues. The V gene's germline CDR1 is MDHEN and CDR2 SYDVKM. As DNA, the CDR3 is TGTGCCAGCAGTTTAGTCTGGCAGGGGGATTTCGCCACAGATACGCAGTATTTT. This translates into CASSLVWQGDFATDTQYF.

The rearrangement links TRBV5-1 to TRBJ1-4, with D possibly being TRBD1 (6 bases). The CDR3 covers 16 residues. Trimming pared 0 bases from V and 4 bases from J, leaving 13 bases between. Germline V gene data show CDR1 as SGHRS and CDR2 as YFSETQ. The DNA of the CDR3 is TGCGCCAGCAGCTTGGCCAGGGGCAGCCTTAATGAAAAACTGTTTTTT. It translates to CASSLARGSLNEKLFF.

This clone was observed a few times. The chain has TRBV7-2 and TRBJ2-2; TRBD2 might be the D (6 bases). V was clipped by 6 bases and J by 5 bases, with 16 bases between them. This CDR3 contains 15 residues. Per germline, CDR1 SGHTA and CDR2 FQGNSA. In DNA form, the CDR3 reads TGTGCCAGCAGGACCGGGACTCCCAGGACCGGGGAGCTGTTTTTT. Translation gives CASRTGTPRTGELFF.

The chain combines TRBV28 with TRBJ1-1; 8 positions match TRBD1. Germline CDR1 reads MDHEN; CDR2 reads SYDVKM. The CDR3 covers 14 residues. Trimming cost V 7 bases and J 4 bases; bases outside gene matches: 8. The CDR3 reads CASNPTGTGTEAFF. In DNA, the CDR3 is TGTGCCAGCAACCCAACCGGGACAGGCACTGAAGCTTTCTTT.

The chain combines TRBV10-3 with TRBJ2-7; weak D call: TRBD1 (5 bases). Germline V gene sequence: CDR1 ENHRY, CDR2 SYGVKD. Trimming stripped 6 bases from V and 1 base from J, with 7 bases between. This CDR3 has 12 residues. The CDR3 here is CAIRTESYEQYF. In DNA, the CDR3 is TGTGCCATCAGGACAGAGTCCTACGAGCAGTACTTC.

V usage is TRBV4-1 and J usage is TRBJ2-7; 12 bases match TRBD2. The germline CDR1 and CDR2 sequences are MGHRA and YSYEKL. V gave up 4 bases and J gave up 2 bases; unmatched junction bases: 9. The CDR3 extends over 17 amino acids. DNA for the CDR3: TGCGCCAGCAGCCTCAAGCGCACTAGCGGGGGGACCTACGAGCAGTACTTC. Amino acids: CASSLKRTSGGTYEQYF.

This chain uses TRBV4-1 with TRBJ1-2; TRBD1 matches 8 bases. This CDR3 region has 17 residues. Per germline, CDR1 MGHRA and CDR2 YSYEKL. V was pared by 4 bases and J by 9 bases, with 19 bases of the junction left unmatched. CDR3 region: CASSPGGTQAPIWSYTF. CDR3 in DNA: TGCGCCAGCAGCCCAGGGGGCACCCAGGCCCCAATATGGAGCTACACCTTC.